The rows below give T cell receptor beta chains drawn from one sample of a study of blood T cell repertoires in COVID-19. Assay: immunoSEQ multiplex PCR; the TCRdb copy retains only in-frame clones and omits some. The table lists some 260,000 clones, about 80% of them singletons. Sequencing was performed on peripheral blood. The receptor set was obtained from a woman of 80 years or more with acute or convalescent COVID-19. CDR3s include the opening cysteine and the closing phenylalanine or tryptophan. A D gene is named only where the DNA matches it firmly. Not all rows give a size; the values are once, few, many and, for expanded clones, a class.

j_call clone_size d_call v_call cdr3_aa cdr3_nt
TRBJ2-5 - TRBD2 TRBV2 CASMSGTRETQYF TGTGCCAGCATGAGCGGGACTCGGGAGACCCAGTACTTC
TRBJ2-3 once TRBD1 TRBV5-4 CASSLAIGQGGADTQYF TGTGCCAGCAGCTTGGCCATTGGACAGGGAGGCGCAGATACGCAGTATTTT
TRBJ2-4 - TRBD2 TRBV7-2 CASSSSGKNIQYF TGTGCCAGCAGCTCTAGCGGAAAAAACATTCAGTACTTC
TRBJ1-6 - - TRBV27 CASSPPGYNSPLHF TGTGCCAGCAGTCCGCCCGGCTATAATTCACCCCTCCACTTT
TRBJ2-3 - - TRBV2 CASRTKGWGRVDTQYF TGTGCCAGCAGAACCAAGGGGTGGGGAAGGGTAGATACGCAGTATTTT
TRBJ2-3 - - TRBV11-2 CASSLGLLPTDTQYF TGTGCCAGCAGCTTGGGCCTCCTCCCCACAGATACGCAGTATTTT
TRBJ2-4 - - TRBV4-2 CASSHDRRYGQGVGNIQYF TGTGCCAGCAGCCACGATAGAAGATACGGTCAGGGTGTCGGAAACATTCAGTACTTC
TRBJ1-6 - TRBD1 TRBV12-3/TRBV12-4 CASRGQGNSPLHF TGTGCCAGCAGAGGACAGGGGAACTCACCCCTCCACTTT
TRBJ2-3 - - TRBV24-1 CATSAPTGKGTDTQYF TGTGCCACCAGTGCCCCCACAGGGAAGGGCACAGATACGCAGTATTTT
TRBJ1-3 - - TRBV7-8 CASSFRGGNTIYF TGTGCCAGCAGCTTCAGGGGTGGAAACACCATATATTTT
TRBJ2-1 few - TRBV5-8 CASSLAGISSYNEQFF TGTGCCAGCAGCTTGGCCGGGATCAGCTCCTACAATGAGCAGTTCTTC
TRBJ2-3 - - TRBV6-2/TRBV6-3 CASSYGIRRGPWSTDTQYF TGTGCCAGCAGTTACGGAATTAGGAGGGGCCCTTGGAGCACAGATACGCAGTATTTT
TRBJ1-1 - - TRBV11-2 CASRPTARGGAFF TGTGCCAGCAGACCGACTGCCAGGGGTGGAGCTTTCTTT
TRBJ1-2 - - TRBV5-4 CASSLGQEKHYGYTF TGTGCCAGCAGCTTGGGACAGGAAAAGCACTATGGCTACACCTTC
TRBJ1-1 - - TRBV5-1 CASSPGGGLNTEAFF TGCGCCAGCAGCCCCGGGGGAGGGCTGAACACTGAAGCTTTCTTT
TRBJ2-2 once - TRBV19 CASRDRHNTGELFF TGTGCCAGTAGAGACAGACATAACACCGGGGAGCTGTTTTTT
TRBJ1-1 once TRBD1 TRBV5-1 CASSLGDRDTEAFF TGCGCCAGCAGCTTGGGCGACAGGGACACTGAAGCTTTCTTT
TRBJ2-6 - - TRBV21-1 CASSKGPGQSGANVLTF TGTGCCAGCAGCAAAGGGCCGGGACAGTCTGGGGCCAACGTCCTGACTTTC
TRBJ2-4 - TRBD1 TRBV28 CASSLRGTDFTPLAKNIQYF TGTGCCAGCAGTTTGCGAGGGACAGACTTTACCCCCCTAGCCAAAAACATTCAGTACTTC
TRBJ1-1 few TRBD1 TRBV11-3 CASSPGGSNTEAFF TGTGCCAGCAGTCCAGGGGGGTCGAACACTGAAGCTTTCTTT
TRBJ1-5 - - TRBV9 CASSVGGFQPQHF TGTGCCAGCAGCGTAGGAGGTTTTCAGCCCCAGCATTTT
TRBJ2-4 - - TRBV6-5 CASSILQGKNIQYF TGTGCCAGCAGTATTCTACAGGGCAAAAACATTCAGTACTTC
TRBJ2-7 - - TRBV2 CASNSAGAPTYEQYF TGTGCCAGCAACTCGGCGGGGGCGCCGACCTACGAGCAGTACTTC
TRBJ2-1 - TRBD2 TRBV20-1 CSASKTRSGTYNEQFF TGCAGTGCTAGTAAAACGAGGAGCGGGACCTACAATGAGCAGTTCTTC
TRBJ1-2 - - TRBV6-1 CASSEIFGRVNYGYTF TGTGCCAGCAGTGAAATTTTTGGCAGGGTCAACTATGGCTACACCTTC
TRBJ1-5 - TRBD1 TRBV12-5 CASGLGQGHQPQHF TGTGCTAGTGGTTTAGGACAGGGCCATCAGCCCCAGCATTTT
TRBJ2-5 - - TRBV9 CASSAGRGQETQYF TGTGCCAGCAGCGCAGGACGGGGCCAAGAGACCCAGTACTTC
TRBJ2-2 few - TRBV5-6 CASSLAYGGRTGELFF TGTGCCAGCAGCTTGGCCTACGGGGGTCGGACCGGGGAGCTGTTTTTT
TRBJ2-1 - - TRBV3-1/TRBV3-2 CASSSYNEQFF TGTGCCAGCAGCTCTTACAATGAGCAGTTCTTC
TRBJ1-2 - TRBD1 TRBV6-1 CASSEGTGDGYTF TGTGCCAGCAGTGAAGGGACAGGGGATGGCTACACCTTC
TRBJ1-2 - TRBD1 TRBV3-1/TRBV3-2 CASSRTGQLLGYTF TGTGCCAGCAGCCGGACGGGACAGCTGTTGGGCTACACCTTC
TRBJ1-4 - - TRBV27 CASSFRRGNEKLFF TGTGCCAGCAGTTTTAGACGAGGAAATGAAAAACTGTTTTTT
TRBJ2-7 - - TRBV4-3 CASSQQQGYEQYF TGCGCCAGCAGCCAACAACAGGGTTACGAGCAGTACTTC
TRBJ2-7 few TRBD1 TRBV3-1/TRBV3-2 CASSPQDRYPYEQYF TGTGCCAGCAGCCCTCAGGACAGGTATCCCTACGAGCAGTACTTC
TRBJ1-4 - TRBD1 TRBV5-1 CASSPGQGGEKLFF TGCGCCAGCAGCCCGGGACAGGGGGGCGAAAAACTGTTTTTT
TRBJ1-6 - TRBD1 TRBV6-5 CASSFGQAYNSPLHF TGTGCCAGCAGCTTCGGACAGGCGTATAATTCACCCCTCCACTTT
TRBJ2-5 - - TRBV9 CASSVAVMRETQYF TGTGCCAGCAGCGTAGCGGTTATGAGAGAGACCCAGTACTTC
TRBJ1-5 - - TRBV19 CASSMYRQDYSNQPQHF TGTGCCAGTAGTATGTACAGGCAGGATTATAGCAATCAGCCCCAGCATTTT
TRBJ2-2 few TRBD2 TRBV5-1 CASAGLADTGELFF TGCGCCAGTGCTGGACTAGCGGACACCGGGGAGCTGTTTTTT
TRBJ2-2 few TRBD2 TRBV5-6 CASSLGTSGNTGELFF TGTGCCAGCAGCTTGGGGACTAGCGGGAACACCGGGGAGCTGTTTTTT
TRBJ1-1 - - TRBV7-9 CASKREKDTEAFF TGTGCCAGCAAGAGGGAAAAAGACACTGAAGCTTTCTTT
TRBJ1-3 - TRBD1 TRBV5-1 CASSLGTGGGNTIYF TGCGCCAGCAGCTTGGGGACAGGGGGCGGAAACACCATATATTTT
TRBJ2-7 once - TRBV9 CASSPEGGWTGASYEQYF TGTGCCAGCAGCCCAGAGGGGGGATGGACAGGAGCCTCCTACGAGCAGTACTTC
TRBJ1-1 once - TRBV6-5 CASAYAQGPGPEAFF TGTGCCAGTGCCTATGCTCAGGGTCCGGGTCCTGAAGCTTTCTTT
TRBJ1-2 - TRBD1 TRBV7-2 CASSLKQGADYGYTF TGTGCCAGCAGCTTAAAGCAGGGGGCGGACTATGGCTACACCTTC
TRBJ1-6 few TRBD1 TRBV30 CAWRRPGQGFSPLHF TGTGCCTGGAGGCGTCCGGGACAGGGTTTCTCACCCCTCCACTTT
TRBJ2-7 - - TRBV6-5 CASSLQGSGSYEQYF TGTGCCAGCAGTTTGCAGGGGTCGGGATCCTACGAGCAGTACTTC
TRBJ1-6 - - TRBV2 CASSGIGRTENSPLHF TGTGCCAGCAGTGGTATCGGGAGGACGGAAAATTCACCCCTCCACTTT
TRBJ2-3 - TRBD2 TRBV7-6 CASSSGGGPGDTQYF TGTGCCAGCAGCTCCGGCGGGGGGCCCGGGGATACGCAGTATTTT
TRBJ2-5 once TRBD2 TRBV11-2 CASSLNSAPGLAGAETQYF TGTGCCAGCAGCCTAAACTCGGCCCCGGGACTAGCGGGCGCTGAGACCCAGTACTTC
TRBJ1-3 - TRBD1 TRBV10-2 CASNQPGQGAPIYF TGCGCCAGCAATCAACCGGGACAGGGAGCCCCCATATATTTT
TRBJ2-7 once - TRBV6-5 CASSYSGRVTEQYF TGTGCCAGCAGTTACTCGGGCAGGGTCACGGAGCAGTACTTC
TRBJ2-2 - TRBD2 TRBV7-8 CASSLVTSGGVYTGELFF TGTGCCAGCAGCTTAGTTACTAGCGGGGGAGTGTACACCGGGGAGCTGTTTTTT
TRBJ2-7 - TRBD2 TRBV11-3 CASSVFWTSGNYEQYF TGTGCCAGCAGCGTATTCTGGACTAGCGGAAACTACGAGCAGTACTTC
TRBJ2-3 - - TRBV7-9 CASSKGSLADTQYF TGTGCCAGCAGCAAAGGGAGTTTAGCAGATACGCAGTATTTT
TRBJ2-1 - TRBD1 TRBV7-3 CASSYRDRGHEQFF TGTGCCAGCAGCTACCGGGACAGGGGGCATGAGCAGTTCTTC
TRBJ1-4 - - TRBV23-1 CASSQDDGRREKLFF TGCGCCAGCAGTCAAGACGACGGGAGGAGAGAAAAACTGTTTTTT
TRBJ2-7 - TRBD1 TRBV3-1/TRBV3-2 CAGSQLRQGGSYEQYF TGTGCCGGCAGCCAACTACGACAGGGGGGGTCCTACGAGCAGTACTTC
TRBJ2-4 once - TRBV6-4 CASNQGGVGQNIQYF TGTGCCAGCAATCAGGGGGGAGTGGGACAAAACATTCAGTACTTC